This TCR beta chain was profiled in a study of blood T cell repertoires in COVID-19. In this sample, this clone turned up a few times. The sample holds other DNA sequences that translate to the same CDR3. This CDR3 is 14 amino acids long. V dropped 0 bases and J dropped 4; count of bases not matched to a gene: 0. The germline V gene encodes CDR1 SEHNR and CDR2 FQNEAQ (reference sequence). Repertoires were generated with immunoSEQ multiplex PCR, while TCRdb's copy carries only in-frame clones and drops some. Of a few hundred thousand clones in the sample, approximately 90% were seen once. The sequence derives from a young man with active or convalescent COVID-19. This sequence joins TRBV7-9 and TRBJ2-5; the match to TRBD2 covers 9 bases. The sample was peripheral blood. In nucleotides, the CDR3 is TGTGCCAGCAGCTTAGCGCGGGGGGGAGAGACCCAGTACTTC. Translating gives CASSLARGGETQYF.